This T cell receptor beta chain was profiled in a study of T-cell memory formation after mild COVID-19. The V gene's germline CDR1 is DFQATT and CDR2 SNEGSKA (reference sequence). The CDR3 totals 14 residues. After removal of 5 bases from V and 6 bases from J, the junction contained 3 bases not matched to a gene. From the 5' RACE reads, TCRdb called clonotypes with MiXCR, one entry per CDR3 protein. The sample shows around 320,000 distinct CDR3 sequences, approximately 19% of them seen only once. The sequenced sample was PBMCs or a T cell subset sorted from them (not recorded which). The chain joins TRBV20-1 to TRBJ2-2; 13 bases fit TRBD2. The receptor was derived from a man aged 18 to 29 who had mild COVID-19 (a few samples of this study predate the infection). Cell type and time point are not known. CDR3: CSAWTSGGAGELFF. Written as DNA, the CDR3 is TGCAGTGCTTGGACTAGCGGGGGCGCCGGGGAGCTGTTTTTT.